This T cell receptor beta chain was captured by sequencing in a study of cytomegalovirus exposure and HLA in healthy donors. PCR was performed using 60 Vbeta and 13 Jbeta primers. Profiling relied on immunoSEQ multiplex PCR, and the TCRdb table lists in-frame clones only, not all of them. The sample consists of roughly 180,000 clones, roughly 88% of them appearing once. This clonotype was sampled from a man aged 18 to 30 in good health and CMV-seropositive. The sequenced material came from PBMCs.

The CDR3 loop reads CASSREGDRPFF. The CDR3, as DNA: TGTGCCAGCAGCCGAGAAGGGGACAGGCCGTTCTTC. The rearrangement uses TRBV9 and TRBJ2-1; 8 positions match TRBD1. CDR1 SGDLS and CDR2 YYNGEE come from the germline V gene. The CDR3 is made up of 12 amino acids. Trimming cost V 4 bases and J 15 bases; bases outside gene matches: 9.